A single sample is the source of the 24 T cell receptor beta chains below, sequenced in a study of shared clonotypes between healthy human individuals. This table comes from immunoSEQ multiplex PCR, and its TCRdb copy is limited to in-frame clones, with some not included. The sample yields 2 million to 2.5 million clones, about nine tenths seen once. Sequenced: naive CD4+ T cells from PBMCs. Subset here: CD45RA+ positively selected. These receptor sequences come from a man between 18 and 35 years old in good health. Some clones in this sample may be carry-over from other donors' samples.

V and J are TRBV15 and TRBJ2-2, with D possibly TRBD1 on 6 matching bases. Germline lookup yields CDR1 LNHNV and CDR2 YYDKDF (reference sequence). The CDR3 extends over 14 amino acids. The germline V and J ends were trimmed by 5 bases and 0 bases, with 7 bases remaining between them. DNA for the CDR3: TGTGCCACCAGCCGGACAGCGAACACCGGGGAGCTGTTTTTT. Translation gives CATSRTANTGELFF.

The V gene is TRBV6-5, the J gene TRBJ1-1; tentatively, D is TRBD1 (6 bases). Trimming removed 2 bases at V and 1 base at J, with 11 bases between. This CDR3 contains 15 residues. The germline V gene has CDR1 MNHEY and CDR2 SVGAGI. The CDR3 nucleotides read TGTGCCAGCAGTTACGGGGGCCTGGCGAACACTGAAGCTTTCTTT. It yields the protein CASSYGGLANTEAFF.

The chain joins TRBV18 to TRBJ2-5; 11 bases match TRBD2. Germline trimming cut 4 bases from V and 2 bases from J; bases unmatched to any gene: 3. Looked up from germline, CDR1 is KGHSH and CDR2 is LQKENI. This CDR3 spans 15 amino acids. Written as DNA, the CDR3 is TGTGCCAGCTCACGCCGACTAGCGGGGCAAGAGACCCAGTACTTC. Its protein product is CASSRRLAGQETQYF.

As to this clone: The sample holds other DNA sequences that translate to the same CDR3. This chain uses TRBV29-1 with TRBJ2-7, with a possible D match to TRBD1 (5 bases). Germline V gene sequence: CDR1 SQVTM, CDR2 ANQGSEA. V lost 8 bases and J lost 5, with 16 bases in between. The CDR3 extends over 12 amino acids. DNA of the CDR3: TGCAGCATAAGTGTAGGGGTTGACGAGCAGTACTTC. It encodes CSISVGVDEQYF.

The chain carries TRBV6-5 and TRBJ1-3, with a tentative D call TRBD1 (5 bases). V was shortened by 5 bases and J by 4 bases, with 15 bases between the two germline ends. This CDR3 contains 15 residues. CDR1 and CDR2 from the germline V gene are MNHEY and SVGAGI. CDR3 bases: TGTGCCAGCAGTCCCCAAAGGGCAGGGGGAAACACCATATATTTT. Residues: CASSPQRAGGNTIYF.

The table lists this clone with a count of one. This chain connects TRBV19 to TRBJ2-7; possibly TRBD2 for D (5 bases). Trimming removed 5 bases at V and 6 bases at J, with 11 bases between. The CDR3 has 12 amino acids. Looked up from germline, CDR1 is LNHDA and CDR2 is SQIVND (reference sequence). The CDR3 nucleotides read TGTGCCAGTAGTCACATCCGGGGCGAGCAGTACTTC. Residues: CASSHIRGEQYF.

This chain uses TRBV25-1 with TRBJ2-7, with 7 bases lining up with TRBD1. V lost 2 bases and J lost 3; bases outside the gene matches: 4. The CDR3 is made up of 14 amino acids. The V gene's germline CDR1 is MGHDK and CDR2 SYGVNS. The CDR3 protein is CASSEGTVIYEQYF. CDR3 DNA: TGTGCCAGCAGTGAAGGGACAGTGATCTACGAGCAGTACTTC.

The chain joins TRBV27 to TRBJ2-2; D remains ambiguous. Per the germline V gene, CDR1 is MNHEY and CDR2 is SMNVEV (reference sequence). V lost 5 bases, J lost 13 bases, and 17 bases lay in between. The CDR3 is 13 amino acids. The CDR3 nucleotides read TGTGCCAGCAGTCTTGATCCCACCTCCCGGCTGTTTTTT. As protein: CASSLDPTSRLFF.

V is TRBV2 and J is TRBJ2-1; 8 bases fit TRBD1. The V and J ends lost 1 base and 10 bases, in that order; junction bases with no gene match: 6. The CDR3 contains 14 residues. Germline lookup yields CDR1 SNHLY and CDR2 FYNNEI. In DNA, the CDR3 is TGTGCCAGCAGTGAAGACAGGGGGAGGAACGAGCAGTTCTTC. This encodes CASSEDRGRNEQFF.

About this clone: This same CDR3 is encoded by further DNA sequences in the sample. CDR3 DNA sequence: TGTGCCAGCAGTTTTCGAGGGAACTATGGCTACACCTTC. Translation: CASSFRGNYGYTF. This rearrangement joins TRBV28 to TRBJ1-2; D not certain. Germline V gene sequence: CDR1 MDHEN, CDR2 SYDVKM. The V end lost 3 bases, the J end lost 2 bases, and 7 bases lay between the germline ends. This CDR3 region has 13 residues.

This clone has only a few counts. Other DNA sequences in the sample encode the same CDR3. The chain joins TRBV18 to TRBJ1-1; D gene ambiguous. The germline V and J ends were trimmed by 3 bases and 2 bases, with 7 bases remaining between them. This CDR3 is 13 amino acids long. Germline CDR1 is KGHSH and CDR2 is LQKENI. CDR3 loop: CASSPDGNTEAFF. CDR3 nucleotide sequence: TGTGCCAGCTCACCCGACGGAAACACTGAAGCTTTCTTT. Filled out from reference TRBV18 and TRBJ1-1, the complete variable domain reads NAGVMQNPRHLVRRRGQEARLRCSPMKGHSHVYWYRQLPEEGLKFMVYLQKENIIDESGMPKERFSAEFPKEGPSILRIQQVVRGDSAAYFCASSPDGNTEAFFGQGTRLTVV.

The chain couples TRBV27 to TRBJ2-5; 9 nucleotides agree with TRBD1. In germline, CDR1 is MNHEY, CDR2 SMNVEV (reference sequence). The CDR3 is made up of 16 amino acids. V shed 6 bases, J shed 5 bases, and the junction held 13 bases outside the gene matches. Here the CDR3 reads CASRMTHRGRSETQYF. CDR3 sequence (DNA): TGTGCCAGCAGGATGACACACAGGGGGCGGTCGGAGACCCAGTACTTC.

The chain has TRBV29-1 and TRBJ2-7; 8 positions agree with TRBD2. The V and J ends lost 4 bases and 0 bases, in that order; junction bases with no gene match: 5. CDR3 length: 14 residues. Germline CDR1 reads SQVTM; CDR2 reads ANQGSEA. This chain's CDR3 is CSVGWAGGSYEQYF. In DNA form, the CDR3 reads TGCAGCGTTGGGTGGGCGGGAGGCTCCTACGAGCAGTACTTC.

The CDR3 loop reads CASSPTSEMNTGELFF. The DNA of the CDR3 is TGTGCCAGCAGTCCGACTAGCGAGATGAACACCGGGGAGCTGTTTTTT. The chain couples TRBV5-4 to TRBJ2-2; the match to TRBD2 covers 8 bases. The V and J ends lost 5 bases and 1 base, in that order; junction bases with no gene match: 7. The CDR3 loop spans 16 amino acids. Germline loops: CDR1 SGHNT, CDR2 YYREEE (reference sequence).

This chain joins TRBV28 and TRBJ1-6; 7 bases agree with TRBD1. The germline gives CDR1 MDHEN, CDR2 SYDVKM. The J segment lost 0 bases and the V segment lost 6 bases, leaving 11 bases of the junction unmatched. CDR3 length: 18 amino acids. The DNA of the CDR3 is TGTGCCAGCAGCTCCGGACAGGTGCTACTCTCCTATAATTCACCCCTCCACTTT. Its translation: CASSSGQVLLSYNSPLHF.

The CDR3 protein is CASDERGLRQFF. CDR3 sequence (DNA): TGTGCCAGCGACGAACGGGGGTTACGGCAGTTCTTC. The chain uses TRBV2 and TRBJ2-1; D may be TRBD2 (6 bases). The germline gives CDR1 SNHLY, CDR2 FYNNEI. Trimming left V 8 bases short and J 12 bases short, with 17 bases between. This CDR3 spans 12 amino acids.

This clone was observed a single time. Relative to the germline gene, one junction end is altered; a read error may explain this. The rearrangement uses TRBV18 and TRBJ2-7, with D unresolved. Germline CDR1 KGHSH, CDR2 LQKENI. This CDR3 comprises 19 residues. The CDR3 sequence is CASSPPRSSQNLPTYEQYF. For the CDR3, the DNA is TGTGCCAGCTCTCCACCCCGCTCGTCCCAGAATTTGCCAACCTACGAGCAGTACTTC.

The rearrangement links TRBV9 to TRBJ1-1; the D gene is possibly TRBD1 (5 bases). The CDR3 extends over 14 amino acids. With 0 bases removed from V and 6 bases from J, the gap between germline ends came to 12 bases. Germline loops: CDR1 SGDLS, CDR2 YYNGEE. The CDR3 DNA sequence: TGTGCCAGCAGCGTAGGACAGCCGGGCGCTGAAGCTTTCTTT. Its protein product is CASSVGQPGAEAFF. Full variable domain (missing parts from reference TRBV9 and TRBJ1-1): DSGVTQTPKHLITATGQRVTLRCSPRSGDLSVYWYQQSLDQGLQFLIQYYNGEERAKGNILERFSAQQFPDLHSELNLSSLELGDSALYFCASSVGQPGAEAFFGQGTRLTVV.

The chain links TRBV6-1 to TRBJ2-5; TRBD1 is a possible D gene (5 bases). The CDR3 runs 13 residues. The V end was cut by 7 bases, the J end by 2 bases, with 11 bases between. The germline CDR1 and CDR2 sequences are MNHNS and SASEGT. The CDR3 DNA sequence: TGTGCCAGCAATAGAGACAGACAAGAGACCCAGTACTTC. Protein product: CASNRDRQETQYF.

V is TRBV10-3 and J is TRBJ2-1; 7 positions match TRBD2. This CDR3 contains 17 residues. The germline gives CDR1 ENHRY, CDR2 SYGVKD. V gave up 4 bases and J gave up 4 bases; unmatched junction bases: 13. CDR3 loop: CAISGVLADLRYNEQFF. The CDR3 nucleotides are TGTGCCATCAGTGGTGTGCTAGCGGACCTTAGATACAATGAGCAGTTCTTC.

The chain carries TRBV19 and TRBJ1-2, with TRBD1 identical over 7 bases. CDR1 and CDR2 (germline): LNHDA, SQIVND (reference sequence). J lost 6 bases, V lost 3 bases, and 13 bases had no gene match. This CDR3 is 16 amino acids long. CDR3 nucleotide sequence: TGTGCCAGTAGTATCCAAAGGAGGGGGCGCCGAGATGGCTACACCTTC. Translated: CASSIQRRGRRDGYTF.

The V call is TRBV29-1, the J call TRBJ1-2; 8 bases fit TRBD1. Germline trimming cut 6 bases from V and 4 bases from J; bases unmatched to any gene: 4. The CDR3 contains 12 residues. The germline gives CDR1 SQVTM, CDR2 ANQGSEA. The CDR3 loop is CSVIQGGYGYTF. The DNA for the CDR3 is TGCAGCGTAATACAGGGGGGCTATGGCTACACCTTC.

The chain links TRBV5-1 to TRBJ2-1, with D hard to call. Looked up from germline, CDR1 is SGHRS and CDR2 is YFSETQ. The CDR3 runs 13 residues. V lost 3 bases and J 8 bases, leaving 12 bases between the germline ends. The CDR3 reads CASSSLSTDEQFF. In DNA form, the CDR3 reads TGCGCCAGCAGCTCCTTATCCACCGATGAGCAGTTCTTC.

The chain is built from TRBV5-1 and TRBJ2-1; TRBD2 matches at 9 bases. The CDR3 length is 14 residues. Unmatched junction bases numbered 11, after V lost 1 base and J lost 15 bases. Germline V gene sequence: CDR1 SGHRS, CDR2 YFSETQ. The CDR3 DNA follows: TGCGCCAGCAGCTTGATTAGCGGGAGTCCACGTAGGTTCTTC. Amino acids: CASSLISGSPRRFF.